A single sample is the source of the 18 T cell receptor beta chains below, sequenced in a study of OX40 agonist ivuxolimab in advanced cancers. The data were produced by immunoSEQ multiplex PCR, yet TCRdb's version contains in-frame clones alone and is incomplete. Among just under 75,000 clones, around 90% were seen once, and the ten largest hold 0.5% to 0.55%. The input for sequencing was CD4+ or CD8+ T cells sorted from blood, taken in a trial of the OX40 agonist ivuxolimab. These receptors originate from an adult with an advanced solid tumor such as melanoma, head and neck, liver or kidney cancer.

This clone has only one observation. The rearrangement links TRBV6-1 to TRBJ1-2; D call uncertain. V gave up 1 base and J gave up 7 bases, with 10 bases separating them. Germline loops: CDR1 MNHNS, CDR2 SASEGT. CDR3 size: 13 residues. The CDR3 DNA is TGTGCCAGCAGTGAAGTGCAGTCCGGTGGCTACACCTTC. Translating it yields CASSEVQSGGYTF.

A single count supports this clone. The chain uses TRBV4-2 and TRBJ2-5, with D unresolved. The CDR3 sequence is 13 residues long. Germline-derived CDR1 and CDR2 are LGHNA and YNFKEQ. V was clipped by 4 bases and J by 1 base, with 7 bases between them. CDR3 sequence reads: CASSPRPQETQYF. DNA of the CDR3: TGTGCCAGCAGCCCCCGTCCCCAAGAGACCCAGTACTTC.

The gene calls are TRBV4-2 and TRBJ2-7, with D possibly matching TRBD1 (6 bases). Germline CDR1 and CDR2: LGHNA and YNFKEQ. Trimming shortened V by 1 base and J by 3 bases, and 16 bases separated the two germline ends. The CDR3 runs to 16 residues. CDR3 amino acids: CASSQAVGEQGYEQYF. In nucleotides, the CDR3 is TGTGCCAGCAGCCAAGCTGTCGGGGAACAGGGCTACGAGCAGTACTTC.

The CDR3 reads CASSLQGAGTEAFF. CDR3 nucleotide sequence: TGTGCCAGCAGCCTACAGGGGGCGGGCACTGAAGCTTTCTTT. The chain employs TRBV7-8 and TRBJ1-1; 9 bases are a match to TRBD1. The CDR3 loop spans 14 amino acids. The junction had 5 bases not matched to a gene; V was cut back by 5 bases and J by 4 bases. Germline-derived CDR1 and CDR2 are SGHVS and FQNEAQ.

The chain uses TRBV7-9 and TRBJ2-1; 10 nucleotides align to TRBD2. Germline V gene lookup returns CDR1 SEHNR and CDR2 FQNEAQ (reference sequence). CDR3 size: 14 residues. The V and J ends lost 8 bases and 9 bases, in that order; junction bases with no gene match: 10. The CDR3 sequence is CASRSSGSSSEQFF. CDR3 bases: TGTGCCAGCCGCTCTAGCGGGAGTTCGAGTGAGCAGTTCTTC.

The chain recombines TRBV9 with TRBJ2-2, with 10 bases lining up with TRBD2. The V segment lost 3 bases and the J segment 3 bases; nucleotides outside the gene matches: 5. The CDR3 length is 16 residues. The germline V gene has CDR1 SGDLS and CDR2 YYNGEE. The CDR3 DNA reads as TGTGCCAGCAGCGCCTGGACTAGCGGCGACACCGGGGAGCTGTTTTTT. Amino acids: CASSAWTSGDTGELFF.

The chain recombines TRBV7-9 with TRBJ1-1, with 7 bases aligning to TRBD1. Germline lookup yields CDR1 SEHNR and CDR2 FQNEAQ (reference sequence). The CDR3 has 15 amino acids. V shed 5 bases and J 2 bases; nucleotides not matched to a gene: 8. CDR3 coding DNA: TGTGCCAGCAGCCCGGGACAGTCGATTAACACTGAAGCTTTCTTT. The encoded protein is CASSPGQSINTEAFF.

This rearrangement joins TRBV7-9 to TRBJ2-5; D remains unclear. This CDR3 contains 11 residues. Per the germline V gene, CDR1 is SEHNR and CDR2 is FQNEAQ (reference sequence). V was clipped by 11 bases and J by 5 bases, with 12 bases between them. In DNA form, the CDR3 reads TGTGCCCACGACGCGTGGGAGACCCAGTACTTC. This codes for CAHDAWETQYF.

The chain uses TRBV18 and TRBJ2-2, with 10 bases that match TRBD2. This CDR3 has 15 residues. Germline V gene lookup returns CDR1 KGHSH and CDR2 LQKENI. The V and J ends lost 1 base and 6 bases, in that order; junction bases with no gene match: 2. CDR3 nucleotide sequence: TGTGCCAGCTCACCACAGAGCGGGAGGGCCGGGGAGCTGTTTTTT. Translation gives CASSPQSGRAGELFF.

The CDR3 coding sequence is TGTGCCACGCTCCCCCTAGCGGGAGGCACAGATACGCAGTATTTT. Its translation: CATLPLAGGTDTQYF. The V gene is TRBV27, the J gene TRBJ2-3, with TRBD2 identical over 10 bases. This CDR3 is built from 15 residues. Germline CDR1 and CDR2: MNHEY and SMNVEV (reference sequence). V trimming: 10 bases; J trimming: 1 base; junction bases outside the gene matches: 8.

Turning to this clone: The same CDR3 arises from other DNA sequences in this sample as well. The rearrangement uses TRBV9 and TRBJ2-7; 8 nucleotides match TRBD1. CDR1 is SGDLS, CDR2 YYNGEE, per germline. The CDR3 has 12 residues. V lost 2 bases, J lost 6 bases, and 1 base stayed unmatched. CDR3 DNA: TGTGCCAGCAGCGTCGACAGGGGCGAGCAGTACTTC. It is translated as CASSVDRGEQYF.

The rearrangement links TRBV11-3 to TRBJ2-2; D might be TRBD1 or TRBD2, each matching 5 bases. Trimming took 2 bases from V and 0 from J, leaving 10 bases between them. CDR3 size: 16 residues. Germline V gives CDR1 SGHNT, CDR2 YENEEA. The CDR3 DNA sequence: TGTGCCAGCAGCTTAATGGGGACGGCGAACACCGGGGAGCTGTTTTTT. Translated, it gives CASSLMGTANTGELFF. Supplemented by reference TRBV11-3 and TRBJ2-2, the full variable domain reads EAGVVQSPRYKIIEKKQPVAFWCNPISGHNTLYWYLQNLGQGPELLIRYENEEAVDDSQLPKDRFSAERLKGVDSTLKIQPAELGDSAVYLCASSLMGTANTGELFFGEGSRLTVL.

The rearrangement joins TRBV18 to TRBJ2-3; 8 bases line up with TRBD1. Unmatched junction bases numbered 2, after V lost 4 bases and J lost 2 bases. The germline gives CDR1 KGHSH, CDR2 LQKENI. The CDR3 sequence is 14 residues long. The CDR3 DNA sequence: TGTGCCAGCTCACTGACAGGGGCCACAGATACGCAGTATTTT. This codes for CASSLTGATDTQYF. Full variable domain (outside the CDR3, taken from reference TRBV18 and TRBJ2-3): NAGVMQNPRHLVRRRGQEARLRCSPMKGHSHVYWYRQLPEEGLKFMVYLQKENIIDESGMPKERFSAEFPKEGPSILRIQQVVRGDSAAYFCASSLTGATDTQYFGPGTRLTVL.

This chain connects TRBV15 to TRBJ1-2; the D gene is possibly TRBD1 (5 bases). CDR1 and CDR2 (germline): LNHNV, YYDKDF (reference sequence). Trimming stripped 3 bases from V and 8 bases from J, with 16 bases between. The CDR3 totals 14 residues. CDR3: CATSRESDWDGYTF. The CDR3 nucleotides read TGTGCCACCAGCAGGGAGTCAGACTGGGACGGCTACACCTTC.

The CDR3 bases are TGTGCCAGCAGCTTCGGGTTACGGGGGCGGGAGCTGTTTTTT. Translated, it gives CASSFGLRGRELFF. The chain couples TRBV7-8 to TRBJ2-2, with D possibly called TRBD1 or TRBD2 (6 bases each). Germline CDR1 is SGHVS and CDR2 is FQNEAQ. The CDR3 is 14 amino acids. V was cut by 3 bases and J by 9 bases, with 14 bases left in between. The complete variable domain, with remaining parts taken from reference TRBV7-8 and TRBJ2-2, reads GAGVSQSPRYKVAKRGQDVALRCDPISGHVSLFWYQQALGQGPEFLTYFQNEAQLDKSGLPSDRFFAERPEGSVSTLKIQRTQQEDSAVYLCASSFGLRGRELFFGEGSRLTVL.

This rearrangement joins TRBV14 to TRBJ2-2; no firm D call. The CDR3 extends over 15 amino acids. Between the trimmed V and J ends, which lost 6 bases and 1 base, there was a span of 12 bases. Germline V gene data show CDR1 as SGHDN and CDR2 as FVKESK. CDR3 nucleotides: TGTGCCAGCAGTCAGAAAAACAAGAACACCGGGGAGCTGTTTTTT. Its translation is CASSQKNKNTGELFF.

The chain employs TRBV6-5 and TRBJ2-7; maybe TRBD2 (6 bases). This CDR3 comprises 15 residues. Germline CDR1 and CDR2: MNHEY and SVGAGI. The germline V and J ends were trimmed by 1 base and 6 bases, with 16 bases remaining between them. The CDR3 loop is CASSYYGTDSSEQYF. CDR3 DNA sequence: TGTGCCAGCAGTTACTACGGGACTGACTCTTCCGAGCAGTACTTC.

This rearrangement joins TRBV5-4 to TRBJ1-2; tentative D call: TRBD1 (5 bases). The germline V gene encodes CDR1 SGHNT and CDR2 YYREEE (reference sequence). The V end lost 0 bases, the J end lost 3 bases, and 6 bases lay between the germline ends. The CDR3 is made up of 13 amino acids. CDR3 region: CASSLGGDYGYTF. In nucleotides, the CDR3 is TGTGCCAGCAGCTTGGGGGGGGACTATGGCTACACCTTC.